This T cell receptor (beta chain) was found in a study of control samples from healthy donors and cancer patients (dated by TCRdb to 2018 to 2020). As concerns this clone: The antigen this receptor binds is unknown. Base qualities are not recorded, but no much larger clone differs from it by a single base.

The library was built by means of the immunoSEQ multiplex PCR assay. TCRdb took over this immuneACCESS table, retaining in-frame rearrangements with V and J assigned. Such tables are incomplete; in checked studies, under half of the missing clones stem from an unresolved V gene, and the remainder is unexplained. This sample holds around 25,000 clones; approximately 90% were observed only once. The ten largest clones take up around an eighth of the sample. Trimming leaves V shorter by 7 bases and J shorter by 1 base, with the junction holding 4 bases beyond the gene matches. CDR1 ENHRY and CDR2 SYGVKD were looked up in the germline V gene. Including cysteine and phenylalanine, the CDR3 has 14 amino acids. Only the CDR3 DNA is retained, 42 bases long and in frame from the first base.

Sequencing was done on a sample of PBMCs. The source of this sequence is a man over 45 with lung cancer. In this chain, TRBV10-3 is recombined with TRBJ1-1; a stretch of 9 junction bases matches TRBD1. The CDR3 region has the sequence CAIMPGQGNTEAFF. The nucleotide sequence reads TGTGCCATCATGCCGGGACAGGGGAACACTGAAGCTTTCTTT.